The 16 T cell receptor beta chains below all came from one sample that was sequenced in a study of cytomegalovirus exposure and HLA in healthy donors. PCR primers comprised 60 Vbeta and 13 Jbeta primers. Data came from immunoSEQ multiplex PCR; TCRdb stores just in-frame clones and leaves some out. This table holds about 240,000 clones, around 81% found once. The sample taken for sequencing was PBMCs. The receptor set was obtained from a woman in her fifties or sixties in good health and CMV-seropositive.

V gene TRBV30 combines with J gene TRBJ1-1; maybe TRBD1 (6 bases). This CDR3 comprises 14 residues. Germline assignment: CDR1 GTSNPN and CDR2 SVGIG (reference sequence). Trimming took 4 bases from V and 0 from J, leaving 12 bases between them. The CDR3 spells CAWTRTALNTEAFF. The DNA for the CDR3 is TGTGCCTGGACAAGGACAGCCTTGAACACTGAAGCTTTCTTT. Variable domain in full (rest from reference TRBV30 and TRBJ1-1): SQTIHQWPATLVQPVGSPLSLECTVEGTSNPNLYWYRQAAGRGLQLLFYSVGIGQISSEVPQNLSASRPQDRQFILSSKKLLLSDSGFYLCAWTRTALNTEAFFGQGTRLTVV.

The V gene is TRBV9, the J gene TRBJ1-4; the D gene is possibly TRBD1 (5 bases). The ends were cut back, 4 bases at V and 11 bases at J, with 24 bases in the middle. CDR3 length: 16 residues. The germline V gene encodes CDR1 SGDLS and CDR2 YYNGEE. This CDR3 reads CASSPEGSGGGVKLFF. Written as DNA, the CDR3 is TGTGCCAGCAGCCCAGAGGGATCGGGGGGAGGGGTGAAACTGTTTTTT.

The J gene is TRBJ2-7, the V gene TRBV19; the D gene is possibly TRBD2 (5 bases). The germline CDR1 and CDR2 sequences are LNHDA and SQIVND (reference sequence). Deletions cut 4 bases from V and 2 bases from J, with 15 bases between. This CDR3 contains 15 residues. CDR3 coding DNA: TGTGCCAGTAGTACCGACGGAGGATCGACCTACGAGCAGTACTTC. It specifies CASSTDGGSTYEQYF.

The chain carries TRBV5-6 and TRBJ1-1; D is possibly TRBD1 (6 bases). The CDR3 is made up of 15 amino acids. With 0 bases removed from V and 1 base from J, the gap between germline ends came to 10 bases. Germline-derived CDR1 and CDR2 are SGHDT and YYEEEE. The CDR3 is CASSLGAQGNTEAFF. As DNA, the CDR3 is TGTGCCAGCAGCTTGGGTGCACAGGGGAACACTGAAGCTTTCTTT.

The chain uses TRBV20-1 and TRBJ2-7; D might be TRBD2 (5 bases). The germline V gene encodes CDR1 DFQATT and CDR2 SNEGSKA (reference sequence). V was clipped by 4 bases and J by 7 bases, with 8 bases between them. The CDR3 totals 10 residues. CDR3 amino acids: CSAIRREQYF. CDR3 in DNA: TGCAGTGCTATTCGGAGGGAGCAGTACTTC.

This chain connects TRBV15 to TRBJ1-3; D perhaps matches TRBD1 (6 bases). Trimming left V 1 base short and J 2 bases short, with 15 bases between. The CDR3 extends over 17 amino acids. Germline CDR1 and CDR2: LNHNV and YYDKDF (reference sequence). The CDR3 bases are TGTGCCACCAGCAGAGCGTGGGGCAGGGGCACTGGAAACACCATATATTTT. Translation gives CATSRAWGRGTGNTIYF.

This rearrangement joins TRBV28 to TRBJ2-1; TRBD2 aligns across 12 bases. The V gene's germline CDR1 is MDHEN and CDR2 SYDVKM. CDR3 size: 16 residues. The J segment lost 7 bases and the V segment lost 5 bases, leaving 9 bases of the junction unmatched. The CDR3 region is CASSTPTSGRMNEQFF. The CDR3 DNA reads as TGTGCCAGCAGTACCCCGACTAGCGGGAGAATGAATGAGCAGTTCTTC.

This rearrangement joins TRBV7-2 to TRBJ2-3; the D gene is possibly TRBD1 (6 bases). Germline assignment: CDR1 SGHTA and CDR2 FQGNSA. Trimming shortened V by 7 bases and J by 7 bases, and 15 bases separated the two germline ends. The CDR3 totals 13 residues. The CDR3 sequence is CASNPAGANTQYF. CDR3 coding DNA: TGTGCCAGCAACCCGGCAGGGGCGAATACGCAGTATTTT.

V usage is TRBV30 and J usage is TRBJ1-2; 10 bases align to TRBD1. Per the germline V gene, CDR1 is GTSNPN and CDR2 is SVGIG (reference sequence). The CDR3 covers 13 residues. V gave up 3 bases and J gave up 8 bases; unmatched junction bases: 6. The CDR3 protein is CAWSRDRGEGYTF. For the CDR3, the DNA is TGTGCCTGGAGCCGGGACAGGGGCGAAGGCTACACCTTC.

This clone was counted a few times. The gene calls are TRBV5-6 and TRBJ1-2; no clear D. There are 12 residues in the CDR3. V was clipped by 0 bases and J by 6 bases, with 6 bases between them. Germline loops: CDR1 SGHDT, CDR2 YYEEEE. The CDR3 sequence: CASSLVTDGYTF. CDR3 bases: TGTGCCAGCAGCTTGGTTACAGATGGCTACACCTTC.

The chain has TRBV7-9 and TRBJ2-1; D call uncertain. The CDR3 is made up of 14 amino acids. The V end was cut by 6 bases, the J end by 8 bases, with 17 bases between. The germline V gene has CDR1 SEHNR and CDR2 FQNEAQ (reference sequence). The CDR3 coding sequence is TGTGCCAGCAGTCAACACCCTCTAACAGATGAGCAGTTCTTC. Translated, it gives CASSQHPLTDEQFF.

In its sample, this clone was seen once. J is TRBJ1-2 and V is TRBV2; the D gene is possibly TRBD1 (6 bases). The germline V gene encodes CDR1 SNHLY and CDR2 FYNNEI. The CDR3 is 14 amino acids. V gave up 4 bases and J gave up 8 bases, with 17 bases separating them. The CDR3 sequence: CASSGVGRGAGYTF. The CDR3 DNA sequence: TGTGCCAGCAGTGGGGTAGGCAGGGGAGCGGGCTACACCTTC.

In its sample, this clone was seen a few times. The rearrangement links TRBV4-1 to TRBJ2-6; D is perhaps TRBD1 (6 bases). CDR1 and CDR2 (germline): MGHRA, YSYEKL. The V and J ends lost 0 bases and 2 bases respectively, with 8 bases between them. The CDR3 consists of 16 residues. The CDR3 coding sequence is TGCGCCAGCAGCCAAGATGAGGGGGCTGGGGCCAACGTCCTGACTTTC. Its protein product is CASSQDEGAGANVLTF.

This chain links TRBV5-4 with TRBJ2-1; D may be TRBD1 (7 bases). The CDR3 spans 16 residues. The germline CDR1 and CDR2 sequences are SGHNT and YYREEE (reference sequence). Trimming took off 3 bases at V and 2 bases at J, with 15 bases between the two ends. CDR3 sequence reads: CASSSSGGGTYNEQFF. Here the CDR3 DNA reads TGTGCCAGCAGCTCCTCAGGGGGAGGCACCTACAATGAGCAGTTCTTC.

This clone was observed once. CDR3 DNA sequence: TGTGCTAGTGGTAGGGAGTTTGGCTATGGCTACACCTTC. This sequence encodes CASGREFGYGYTF. The V and J genes are TRBV12-5 and TRBJ1-2; D is undetermined. V was shortened by 5 bases and J by 4 bases, with 11 bases between the two germline ends. Germline V gene lookup returns CDR1 LGHNT and CDR2 FRNRAP. This CDR3 has 13 amino acids.

The chain links TRBV19 to TRBJ1-1; TRBD1 aligns across 9 bases. This CDR3 comprises 14 residues. Germline loops: CDR1 LNHDA, CDR2 SQIVND (reference sequence). Germline trimming cut 3 bases from V and 10 bases from J; bases unmatched to any gene: 9. CDR3 sequence (DNA): TGTGCCAGTAGTATCACAGGGGGCGGAAGACGAGCTTTCTTT. Translation gives CASSITGGGRRAFF.